The 7 T cell receptor beta chains below all came from one sample that was sequenced in a study of memory CD8 T cells in hepatitis C reinfection. Sequenced by immunoSEQ multiplex PCR; TCRdb stores in-frame clones only, minus some. This sample has some 46,000 clones; 89% occur once, and the top ten carry 0.72%. Specified time point: late/post reinfection, 12 to 24 weeks after detection. TCR sequencing was done directly ex vivo on sorted cells, without expansion in vitro. The sequencing input was naive CD8+ T cells sorted from blood. The source of these receptors is a man aged 18 to 30 with hepatitis C virus infection.

Comments on this clone: It is likely a read error, because the conserved phenylalanine at the end of the CDR3 is missing. The limits of the CDR3 on the DNA are not certain, so only TCRdb's listed CDR3 is given. The rearrangement uses TRBV7-9 and TRBJ1-1. Looked up from germline, CDR1 is SEHNR and CDR2 is FQNEAQ (reference sequence). With termini counted, the CDR3 has 9 amino acids. CDR3 in amino acids: CASSLSGAV.

The chain uses TRBV18 and TRBJ2-3, with TRBD1 matching over 7 bases. Germline CDR1 is KGHSH and CDR2 is LQKENI. J lost 5 bases, V lost 2 bases, and 1 base had no gene match. This CDR3 is 13 amino acids long. DNA of the CDR3: TGTGCCAGCTCACCAACAGGGGAAGATACGCAGTATTTT. Its protein product is CASSPTGEDTQYF.

The sample holds a few counts of this clone. The chain is built from TRBV19 and TRBJ2-2; TRBD2 aligns across 7 bases. This CDR3 comprises 12 residues. Germline V gene lookup returns CDR1 LNHDA and CDR2 SQIVND (reference sequence). Germline trimming cut 7 bases from V and 6 bases from J; bases unmatched to any gene: 2. CDR3 nucleotide sequence: TGTGCCAGTAACGCGGGAGCCGGGGAGCTGTTTTTT. It specifies CASNAGAGELFF.

The chain couples TRBV11-2 to TRBJ2-1; possibly TRBD2 for D (5 bases). Trimming removed 1 base at V and 4 bases at J, with 5 bases between. The germline gives CDR1 SGHAT, CDR2 FQNNGV. The CDR3 sequence is 13 residues long. The CDR3 coding sequence is TGTGCCAGCAGCTTAGGGACTTACAATGAGCAGTTCTTC. This codes for CASSLGTYNEQFF.

The chain carries TRBV11-2 and TRBJ1-5, with TRBD1 as a possible D gene (5 bases). The CDR3 covers 16 residues. CDR1 is SGHAT and CDR2 is FQNNGV in the germline V gene. V was pared by 4 bases and J by 4 bases, with 17 bases between. The CDR3 sequence: CASSSPGSGANQPQHF. CDR3 sequence (DNA): TGTGCCAGCAGCTCCCCGGGGAGCGGGGCAAATCAGCCCCAGCATTTT.

This clone was recorded only once. This chain links TRBV5-1 with TRBJ2-3, with a possible D match to TRBD1 (6 bases). The CDR3 runs 15 residues. With 4 bases removed from V and 1 base from J, the gap between germline ends came to 13 bases. The germline CDR1 and CDR2 sequences are SGHRS and YFSETQ. CDR3 loop: CASSSRGGGTDTQYF. CDR3 bases: TGCGCCAGCAGCAGCAGGGGCGGCGGCACAGATACGCAGTATTTT.

This clone showed up just once. The chain joins TRBV28 to TRBJ2-1; TRBD2 matches at 7 bases. CDR3 size: 15 residues. V lost 2 bases, J lost 3 bases, and 4 bases stayed unmatched. Germline-derived CDR1 and CDR2 are MDHEN and SYDVKM. CDR3 amino acids: CASSLGGGDYNEQFF. Here the CDR3 DNA reads TGTGCCAGCAGTTTAGGTGGGGGGGACTACAATGAGCAGTTCTTC.